This TCR beta chain appears in the sequencing data of a study of T-cell reconstitution after alpha-beta-depleted transplantation in children. The table lists this clonotype with a few counts. Deletions cut 6 bases from V and 5 bases from J, with 19 bases between. The length of the CDR3 is 15 residues. A TCRbeta library incorporating unique molecular identifiers was prepared. Each CDR3 protein is one row after TCRdb ran MiXCR on the PCR reads. The sample lists 450,000 to 600,000 distinct CDR3 sequences, approximately 32% occurring once. The sample in question was PBMCs from the stem cell graft donor, obtained from the stem cell graft. This sequence joins TRBV12-3 or TRBV12-4 and TRBJ2-5, with D possibly TRBD2 on 5 matching bases. This clonotype was sampled from a human donor who donated a stem cell graft to a child with aplastic anemia. The CDR3 DNA follows: TGTGCCAGCAGCATCGTTCGAGGGAAGGGTGAGACCCAGTACTTC. Translated: CASSIVRGKGETQYF.